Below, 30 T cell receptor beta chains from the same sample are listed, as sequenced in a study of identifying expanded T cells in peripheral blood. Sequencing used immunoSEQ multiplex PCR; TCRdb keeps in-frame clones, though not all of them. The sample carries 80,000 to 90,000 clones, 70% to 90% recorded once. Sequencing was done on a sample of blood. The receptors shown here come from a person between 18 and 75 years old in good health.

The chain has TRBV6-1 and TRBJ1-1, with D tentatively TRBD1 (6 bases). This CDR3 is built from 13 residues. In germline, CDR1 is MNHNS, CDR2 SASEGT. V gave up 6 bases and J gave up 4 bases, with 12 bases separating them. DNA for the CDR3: TGTGCCAGCAGCGATATAGGGGGCACTGAAGCTTTCTTT. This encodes CASSDIGGTEAFF.

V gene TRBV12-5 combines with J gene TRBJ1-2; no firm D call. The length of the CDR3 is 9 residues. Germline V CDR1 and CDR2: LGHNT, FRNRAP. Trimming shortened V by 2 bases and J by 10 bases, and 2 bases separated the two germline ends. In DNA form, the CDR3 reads TGTGCTAGTGGTTTGCCCTACACCTTC. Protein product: CASGLPYTF.

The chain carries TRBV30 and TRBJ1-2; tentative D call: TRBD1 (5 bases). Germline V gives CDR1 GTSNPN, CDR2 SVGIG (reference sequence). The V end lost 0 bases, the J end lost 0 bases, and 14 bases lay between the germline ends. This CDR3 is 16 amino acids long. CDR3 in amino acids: CAWSVLWGRTNYGYTF. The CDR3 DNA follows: TGTGCCTGGAGTGTACTGTGGGGACGGACTAACTATGGCTACACCTTC.

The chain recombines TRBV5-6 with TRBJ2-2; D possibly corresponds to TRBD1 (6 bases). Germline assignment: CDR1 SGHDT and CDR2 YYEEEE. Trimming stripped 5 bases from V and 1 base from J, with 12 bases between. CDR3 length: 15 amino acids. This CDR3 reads CASSRAGENTGELFF. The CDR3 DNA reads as TGTGCCAGCAGTCGTGCAGGGGAGAACACCGGGGAGCTGTTTTTT.

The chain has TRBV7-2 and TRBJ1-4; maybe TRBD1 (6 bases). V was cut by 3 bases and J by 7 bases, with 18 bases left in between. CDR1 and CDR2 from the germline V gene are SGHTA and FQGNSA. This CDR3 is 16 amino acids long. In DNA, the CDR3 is TGTGCCAGCAGCTTGGAAGGGGGTTGGAGTTTTGAAAAACTGTTTTTT. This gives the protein CASSLEGGWSFEKLFF.

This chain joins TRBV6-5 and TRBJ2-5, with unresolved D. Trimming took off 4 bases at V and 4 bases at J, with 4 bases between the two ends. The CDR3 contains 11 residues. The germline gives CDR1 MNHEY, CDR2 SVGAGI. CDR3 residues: CASSFGETQYF. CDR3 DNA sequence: TGTGCCAGCAGTTTCGGAGAGACCCAGTACTTC.

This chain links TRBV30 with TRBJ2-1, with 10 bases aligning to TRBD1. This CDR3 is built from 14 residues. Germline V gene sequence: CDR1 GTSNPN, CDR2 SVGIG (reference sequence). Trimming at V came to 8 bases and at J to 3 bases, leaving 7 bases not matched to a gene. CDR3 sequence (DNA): TGTGCCCGCGAGGGACAGGGGTACTACAATGAGCAGTTCTTC. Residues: CAREGQGYYNEQFF.

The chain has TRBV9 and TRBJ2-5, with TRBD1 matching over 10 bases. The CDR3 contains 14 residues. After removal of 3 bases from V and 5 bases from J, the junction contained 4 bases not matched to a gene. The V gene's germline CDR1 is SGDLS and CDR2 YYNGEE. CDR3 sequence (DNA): TGTGCCAGCAGCGGACAGGGGGCATGGGAGACCCAGTACTTC. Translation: CASSGQGAWETQYF.

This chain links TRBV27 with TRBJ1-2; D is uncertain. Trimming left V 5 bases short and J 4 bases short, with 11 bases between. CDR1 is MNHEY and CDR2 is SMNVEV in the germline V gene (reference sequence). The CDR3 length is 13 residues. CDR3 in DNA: TGTGCCAGCAGTGATAGAGCCTTCTATGGCTACACCTTC. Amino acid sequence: CASSDRAFYGYTF.

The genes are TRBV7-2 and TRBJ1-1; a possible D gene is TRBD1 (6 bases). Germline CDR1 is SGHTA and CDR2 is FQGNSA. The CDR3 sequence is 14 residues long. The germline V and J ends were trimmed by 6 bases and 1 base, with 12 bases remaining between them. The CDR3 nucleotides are TGTGCCAGCAGTTCCCGGGACAAGAACACTGAAGCTTTCTTT. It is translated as CASSSRDKNTEAFF.

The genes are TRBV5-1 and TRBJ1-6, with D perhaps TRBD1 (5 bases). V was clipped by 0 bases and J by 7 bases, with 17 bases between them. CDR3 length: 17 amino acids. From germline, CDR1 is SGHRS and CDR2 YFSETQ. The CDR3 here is CASSLGGSGLLNSPLHF. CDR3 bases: TGCGCCAGCAGCTTGGGGGGTTCGGGACTCCTAAATTCACCCCTCCACTTT.

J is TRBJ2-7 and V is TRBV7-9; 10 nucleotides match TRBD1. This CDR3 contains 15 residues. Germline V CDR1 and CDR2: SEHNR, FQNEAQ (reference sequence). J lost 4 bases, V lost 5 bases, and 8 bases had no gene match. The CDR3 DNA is TGTGCCAGCAGCAAAGGGACAGGGGCTCGATACGAGCAGTACTTC. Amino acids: CASSKGTGARYEQYF.

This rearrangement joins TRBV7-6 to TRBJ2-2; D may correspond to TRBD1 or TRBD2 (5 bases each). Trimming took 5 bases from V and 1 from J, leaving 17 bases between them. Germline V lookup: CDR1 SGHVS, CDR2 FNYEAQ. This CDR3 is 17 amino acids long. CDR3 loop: CASSPTRGRMNTGELFF. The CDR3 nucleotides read TGTGCCAGCAGCCCGACCCGGGGCCGGATGAACACCGGGGAGCTGTTTTTT. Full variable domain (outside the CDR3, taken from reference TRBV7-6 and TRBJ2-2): GAGVSQSPRYKVTKRGQDVALRCDPISGHVSLYWYRQALGQGPEFLTYFNYEAQQDKSGLPNDRFSAERPEGSISTLTIQRTEQRDSAMYRCASSPTRGRMNTGELFFGEGSRLTVL.

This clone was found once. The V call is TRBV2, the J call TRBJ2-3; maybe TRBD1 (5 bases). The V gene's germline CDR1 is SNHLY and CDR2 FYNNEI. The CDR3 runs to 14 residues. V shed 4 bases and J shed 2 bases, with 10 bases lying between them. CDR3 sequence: CASSADSSTDTQYF. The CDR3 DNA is TGTGCCAGCAGTGCCGACAGTTCCACAGATACGCAGTATTTT.

CDR3 protein: CASSLLMTSGSSLSSYNEQFF. The CDR3 nucleotides are TGTGCCAGCAGCTTATTGATGACTAGCGGGTCCTCCCTGAGCTCCTACAATGAGCAGTTCTTC. The chain uses TRBV7-8 and TRBJ2-1, with TRBD2 identical over 10 bases. Trimming at V came to 2 bases and at J to 0 bases, leaving 16 bases not matched to a gene. This CDR3 is 21 amino acids long. Germline loops: CDR1 SGHVS, CDR2 FQNEAQ.

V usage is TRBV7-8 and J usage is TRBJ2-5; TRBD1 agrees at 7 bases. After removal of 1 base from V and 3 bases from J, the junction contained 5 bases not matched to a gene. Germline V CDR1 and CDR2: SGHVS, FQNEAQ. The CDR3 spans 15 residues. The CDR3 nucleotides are TGTGCCAGCAGCTTAGGGACAGGAACCGAAGAGACCCAGTACTTC. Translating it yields CASSLGTGTEETQYF.

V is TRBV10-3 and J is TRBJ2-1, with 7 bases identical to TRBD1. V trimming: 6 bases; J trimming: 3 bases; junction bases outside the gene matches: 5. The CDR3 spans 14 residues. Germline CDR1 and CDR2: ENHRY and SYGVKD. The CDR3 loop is CAISETGDYNEQFF. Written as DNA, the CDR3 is TGTGCCATCAGCGAAACAGGGGACTACAATGAGCAGTTCTTC.

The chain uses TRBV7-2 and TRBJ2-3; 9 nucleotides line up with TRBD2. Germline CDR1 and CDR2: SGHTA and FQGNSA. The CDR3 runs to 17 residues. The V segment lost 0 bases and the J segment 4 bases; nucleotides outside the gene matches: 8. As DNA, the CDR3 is TGTGCCAGCAGCTTAGCTCGGGCGGGGGGGCGCCCAGATACGCAGTATTTT. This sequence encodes CASSLARAGGRPDTQYF. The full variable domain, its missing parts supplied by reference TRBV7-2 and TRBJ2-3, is GAGVSQSPSNKVTEKGKDVELRCDPISGHTALYWYRQSLGQGLEFLIYFQGNSAPDKSGLPSDRFSAERTGGSVSTLTIQRTQQEDSAVYLCASSLARAGGRPDTQYFGPGTRLTVL.

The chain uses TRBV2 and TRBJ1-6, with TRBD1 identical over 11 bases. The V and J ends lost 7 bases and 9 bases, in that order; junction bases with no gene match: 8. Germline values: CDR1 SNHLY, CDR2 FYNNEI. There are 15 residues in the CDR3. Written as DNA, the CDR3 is TGTGCCAGCATTCGGACAGGGGGCGCTTCTTCACCCCTCCACTTT. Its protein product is CASIRTGGASSPLHF.

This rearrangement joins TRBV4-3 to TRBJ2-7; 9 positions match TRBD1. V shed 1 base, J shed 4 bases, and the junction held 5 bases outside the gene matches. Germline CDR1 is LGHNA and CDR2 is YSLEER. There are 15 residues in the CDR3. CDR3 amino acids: CASSQGGTGMYEQYF. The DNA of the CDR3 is TGCGCCAGCAGCCAAGGGGGGACAGGGATGTACGAGCAGTACTTC.

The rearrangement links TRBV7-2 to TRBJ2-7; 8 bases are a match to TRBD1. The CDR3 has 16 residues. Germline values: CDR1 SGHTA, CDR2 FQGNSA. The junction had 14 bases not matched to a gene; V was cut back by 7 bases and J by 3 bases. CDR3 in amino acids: CASIPGPGGLIYEQYF. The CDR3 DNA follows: TGTGCCAGCATCCCTGGCCCAGGGGGCCTTATCTACGAGCAGTACTTC.

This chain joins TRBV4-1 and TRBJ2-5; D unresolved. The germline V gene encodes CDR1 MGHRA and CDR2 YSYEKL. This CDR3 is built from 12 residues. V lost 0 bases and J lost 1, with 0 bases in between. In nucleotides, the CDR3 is TGCGCCAGCAGCCAAGACCAAGAGACCCAGTACTTC. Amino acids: CASSQDQETQYF.

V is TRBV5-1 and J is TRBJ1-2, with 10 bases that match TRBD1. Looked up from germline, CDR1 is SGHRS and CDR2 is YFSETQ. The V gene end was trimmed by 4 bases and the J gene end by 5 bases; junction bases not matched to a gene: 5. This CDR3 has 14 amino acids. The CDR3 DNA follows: TGCGCCAGCAGCAACCGGACAGGGGGTTATGGCTACACCTTC. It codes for CASSNRTGGYGYTF.

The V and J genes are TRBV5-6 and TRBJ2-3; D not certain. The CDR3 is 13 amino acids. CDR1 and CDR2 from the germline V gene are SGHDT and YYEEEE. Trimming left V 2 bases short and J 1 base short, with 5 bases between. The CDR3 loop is CASSLKGTDTQYF. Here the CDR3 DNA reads TGTGCCAGCAGCTTAAAAGGCACAGATACGCAGTATTTT.

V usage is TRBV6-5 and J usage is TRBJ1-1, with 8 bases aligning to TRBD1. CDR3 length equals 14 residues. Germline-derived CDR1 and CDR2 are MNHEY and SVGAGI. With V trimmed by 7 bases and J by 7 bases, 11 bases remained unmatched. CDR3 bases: TGTGCCAGCACCATGGACAGGGTTGGGGGTGAAGCTTTCTTT. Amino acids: CASTMDRVGGEAFF.

CDR3 in amino acids: CASSKGQGWGNYGYTF. The CDR3 nucleotides read TGTGCCAGCAGCAAAGGACAGGGTTGGGGCAACTATGGCTACACCTTC. This rearrangement joins TRBV21-1 to TRBJ1-2; TRBD1 is the table's D call, not checked against the DNA. TRBV21-1 is an annotated pseudogene. This CDR3 contains 16 residues.

CDR3 sequence (DNA): TGTGCCAGTAGTATAGATTGGGGCGGGGGTCAGCCCCAGCATTTT. It yields the protein CASSIDWGGGQPQHF. The rearrangement joins TRBV19 to TRBJ1-5; TRBD1 is a possible D gene (5 bases). V was clipped by 0 bases and J by 6 bases, with 12 bases between them. The CDR3 consists of 15 residues. Germline CDR1 LNHDA, CDR2 SQIVND (reference sequence).

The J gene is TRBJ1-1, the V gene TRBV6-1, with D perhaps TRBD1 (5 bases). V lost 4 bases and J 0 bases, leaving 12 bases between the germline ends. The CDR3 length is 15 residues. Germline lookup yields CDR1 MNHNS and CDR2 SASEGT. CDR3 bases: TGTGCCAGCAGTGTCAGACAGAATATGAACACTGAAGCTTTCTTT. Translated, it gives CASSVRQNMNTEAFF.

The CDR3 region has the DNA TGTGCCAGCAGCTTAGGCGGGTCCAGCACCTACAATGAGCAGTTCTTC. It yields the protein CASSLGGSSTYNEQFF. This chain joins TRBV7-2 and TRBJ2-1, with a possible D match to TRBD2 (5 bases). V was cut by 1 base and J by 2 bases, with 12 bases left in between. The CDR3 spans 16 residues. CDR1 is SGHTA, CDR2 FQGNSA, per germline.

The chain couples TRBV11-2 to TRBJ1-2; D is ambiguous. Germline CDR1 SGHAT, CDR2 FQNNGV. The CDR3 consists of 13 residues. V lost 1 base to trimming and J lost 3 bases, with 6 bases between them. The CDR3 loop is CASSLGGHYGYTF. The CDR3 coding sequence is TGTGCCAGCAGCTTAGGCGGACACTATGGCTACACCTTC.